The 32 T cell receptor beta chains below all came from one sample that was sequenced in a study of blood T cell repertoires in COVID-19. Produced via immunoSEQ multiplex PCR; TCRdb's table is partial and in-frame only. The table shows a few hundred thousand clones, with roughly 90% occurring only once. The sequencing sample was made of peripheral blood. The source of these receptors is a woman aged 30 to 39 with COVID-19, enrolled during active disease.

The genes are TRBV19 and TRBJ2-7; maybe TRBD1 (5 bases). The CDR3 is 13 residues long. Germline lookup yields CDR1 LNHDA and CDR2 SQIVND (reference sequence). V shed 6 bases and J shed 1 base, with 10 bases lying between them. DNA for the CDR3: TGTGCCAGTAGCCCGACAGTTTCCTACGAGCAGTACTTC. Its protein is CASSPTVSYEQYF.

CDR3 bases: TGTGCCAGCAGTTTCCTAGGCGGTGAGCAGTTCTTC. The encoded protein is CASSFLGGEQFF. The chain uses TRBV12-3 or TRBV12-4 and TRBJ2-1, with D hard to call. V was trimmed by 3 bases and J by 9 bases, leaving 9 bases between them. The CDR3 totals 12 residues.

CDR3 amino acids: CASSRDRGQLFF. For the CDR3, the DNA is TGTGCCAGCAGCCGGGACAGGGGACAACTGTTTTTT. The chain carries TRBV27 and TRBJ1-4; 10 bases line up with TRBD1. Germline lookup yields CDR1 MNHEY and CDR2 SMNVEV (reference sequence). The junction had 4 bases not matched to a gene; V was cut back by 6 bases and J by 12 bases. The CDR3 has 12 amino acids.

The chain employs TRBV2 and TRBJ2-7; 8 nucleotides align to TRBD2. Germline assignment: CDR1 SNHLY and CDR2 FYNNEI. V trimming: 2 bases; J trimming: 6 bases; junction bases outside the gene matches: 3. The CDR3 totals 13 residues. This chain's CDR3 is CASSERLAGEQYV. The CDR3 nucleotides are TGTGCCAGCAGTGAAAGGCTAGCGGGCGAGCAGTACGTC.

The rearrangement links TRBV6-2 or TRBV6-3 to TRBJ2-3, with 14 bases fitting TRBD2. The CDR3 runs to 16 residues. Trimming cost V 6 bases and J 2 bases; bases outside gene matches: 4. Germline V gene lookup returns CDR1 MNHEY and CDR2 SVGEGT. CDR3 DNA: TGTGCCAGCAGCGTGGGACTAGCGGGGGCCACAGATACGCAGTATTTT. It encodes CASSVGLAGATDTQYF.

The genes are TRBV27 and TRBJ2-7; 9 bases are shared with TRBD2. There are 16 residues in the CDR3. Germline-derived CDR1 and CDR2 are MNHEY and SMNVEV (reference sequence). After removal of 2 bases from V and 0 bases from J, the junction contained 5 bases not matched to a gene. The CDR3 loop is CASSLRASGDSYEQYV. The CDR3 DNA reads as TGTGCCAGCAGTTTAAGGGCTAGCGGGGACTCCTACGAGCAGTACGTC.

This clone was observed a few times. The germline gene is not matched at one end of the junction; a read error may be the cause. The chain couples TRBV19 to TRBJ2-5; the D gene is possibly TRBD2 (5 bases). Germline V gene data show CDR1 as LNHDA and CDR2 as SQIVND (reference sequence). The CDR3 consists of 13 residues. The CDR3 DNA reads TGTGCCAGTACTATATCCCCGGGGGAGACCCAGTACTTC. Its translation: CASTISPGETQYF.

The rearrangement links TRBV2 to TRBJ1-2, with TRBD1 identical over 7 bases. Looked up from germline, CDR1 is SNHLY and CDR2 is FYNNEI. The CDR3 spans 14 residues. V shed 8 bases and J 3 bases; nucleotides not matched to a gene: 9. CDR3 nucleotides: TGTGCCAGCGGAAAGACAGGGATGGACTATGGCTACACCTTC. Translating it yields CASGKTGMDYGYTF.

The rearrangement joins TRBV2 to TRBJ1-2, with D possibly being TRBD1 (6 bases). V lost 8 bases and J lost 8, with 15 bases in between. The length of the CDR3 is 12 residues. CDR1 SNHLY and CDR2 FYNNEI come from the germline V gene. This CDR3 is CASSGERLGYTF. The DNA for the CDR3 is TGTGCCAGCTCAGGGGAGAGATTGGGCTACACCTTC.

This clone was observed a few times. The J gene is TRBJ1-1, the V gene TRBV13; unclear D gene. Trimming removed 0 bases at V and 10 bases at J, with 9 bases between. The CDR3 runs 12 residues. Germline loops: CDR1 PRHDT, CDR2 FYEKMQ (reference sequence). Here the CDR3 reads CASSLGRHVAFF. CDR3 nucleotide sequence: TGTGCCAGCAGCTTAGGGAGGCACGTAGCTTTCTTT.

This chain joins TRBV27 and TRBJ1-6; the match to TRBD1 covers 7 bases. The CDR3 sequence is 12 residues long. Germline lookup yields CDR1 MNHEY and CDR2 SMNVEV (reference sequence). The V gene end was trimmed by 4 bases and the J gene end by 11 bases; junction bases not matched to a gene: 2. The CDR3 nucleotides read TGTGCCAGCAGTTGGGGGACAGCACCCCTCCACTTT. This encodes CASSWGTAPLHF.

V and J are TRBV7-2 and TRBJ1-3; possibly TRBD1 for D (5 bases). V dropped 1 base and J dropped 4 bases, with 14 bases sitting between them. The CDR3 spans 16 residues. Per the germline V gene, CDR1 is SGHTA and CDR2 is FQGNSA. This CDR3 is CASSLVAGVSGNTIYF. As DNA, the CDR3 is TGTGCCAGCAGCTTAGTGGCGGGGGTGAGCGGAAACACCATATATTTT.

This chain joins TRBV5-1 and TRBJ2-5, with D possibly TRBD1 on 6 matching bases. The V end lost 0 bases, the J end lost 9 bases, and 15 bases lay between the germline ends. The CDR3 totals 14 residues. CDR1 and CDR2 (germline): SGHRS, YFSETQ. The CDR3 spells CASSLGSGDGAQYF. DNA of the CDR3: TGCGCCAGCAGCTTGGGATCAGGGGATGGTGCCCAGTACTTC.

The chain has TRBV19 and TRBJ2-3; 11 bases align to TRBD2. CDR3 length equals 17 residues. Per the germline V gene, CDR1 is LNHDA and CDR2 is SQIVND (reference sequence). Trimming cost V 0 bases and J 2 bases; bases outside gene matches: 4. The CDR3 spells CASSIDGTSGHTDTQYF. The CDR3 DNA sequence: TGTGCCAGTAGTATAGACGGGACTAGCGGACACACAGATACGCAGTATTTT.

This chain uses TRBV5-5 with TRBJ2-7; tentatively, D is TRBD2 (5 bases). Per germline, CDR1 SGHKS and CDR2 YYEKEE (reference sequence). Trimming removed 2 bases at V and 0 bases at J, with 9 bases between. The CDR3 length is 14 residues. For the CDR3, the DNA is TGTGCCAGCAGCTTCCACGCGGGCTCCTACGAGCAGTACGTC. Translation: CASSFHAGSYEQYV.

The genes are TRBV16 and TRBJ2-3; 7 nucleotides line up with TRBD1. The CDR3 spans 15 residues. Germline values: CDR1 KGHSY, CDR2 FQNENV. Germline trimming cut 7 bases from V and 1 base from J; bases unmatched to any gene: 8. Here the CDR3 reads CASKGAGHRTDTQYF. In DNA, the CDR3 is TGTGCCAGCAAGGGGGCAGGACATCGCACAGATACGCAGTATTTT.

V and J are TRBV5-1 and TRBJ1-3, with D unresolved. The germline V gene has CDR1 SGHRS and CDR2 YFSETQ. Trimming pared 4 bases from V and 0 bases from J, leaving 11 bases between. The CDR3 extends over 15 amino acids. The CDR3 bases are TGCGCCAGCAGCCTCTCCACAGTCTCTGGAAACACCATATATTTT. As protein: CASSLSTVSGNTIYF.

This chain joins TRBV29-1 and TRBJ1-1; D is possibly TRBD1 (5 bases). Germline CDR1 reads SQVTM; CDR2 reads ANQGSEA. This CDR3 region has 12 residues. Trimming removed 3 bases from V and 4 bases from J, with 9 bases in between. CDR3 coding DNA: TGCAGCGTTGACAGGGTGGGCACTGAAGCTTTCTTT. Encoded protein: CSVDRVGTEAFF. Full variable domain (outside the CDR3, taken from reference TRBV29-1 and TRBJ1-1): SAVISQKPSRDICQRGTSLTIQCQVDSQVTMMFWYRQQPGQSLTLIATANQGSEATYESGFVIDKFPISRPNLTFSTLTVSNMSPEDSSIYLCSVDRVGTEAFFGQGTRLTVV.

The table lists this clone with a count of one. The chain's CDR3 is CASRGAGRTDTQYF. CDR3 in DNA: TGTGCCAGCAGAGGCGCGGGGCGCACAGATACGCAGTATTTT. The J gene is TRBJ2-3, the V gene TRBV6-5; a possible D gene is TRBD2 (6 bases). Germline CDR1 reads MNHEY; CDR2 reads SVGAGI. Trimming pared 6 bases from V and 1 base from J, leaving 11 bases between. There are 14 residues in the CDR3.

The chain recombines TRBV6-1 with TRBJ1-2; no firm D call. Germline CDR1 is MNHNS and CDR2 is SASEGT. V lost 1 base, J lost 0 bases, and 12 bases lay in between. CDR3 length: 16 amino acids. The CDR3 here is CASSEVVHRANYGYTF. CDR3 nucleotides: TGTGCCAGCAGTGAAGTGGTTCATAGAGCTAACTATGGCTACACCTTC.

This clone is a singleton in its sample. The chain has TRBV7-6 and TRBJ2-2; a possible D gene is TRBD2 (5 bases). V was pared by 2 bases and J by 6 bases, with 16 bases between. CDR3 length: 16 amino acids. The V gene's germline CDR1 is SGHVS and CDR2 FNYEAQ. This CDR3 is CASSLRPLATAGELFF. The CDR3 bases are TGTGCCAGCAGCTTAAGGCCGCTAGCAACCGCCGGGGAGCTGTTTTTT.

This chain uses TRBV2 with TRBJ2-7; 8 bases align to TRBD1. Losses at the gene ends were 4 bases for V and 7 bases for J; bases not matched to a gene: 3. The CDR3 length is 12 residues. In germline, CDR1 is SNHLY, CDR2 FYNNEI. For the CDR3, the DNA is TGTGCCAGCAGTGTTACAGGGGGGGAGCAGTACGTC. It translates to CASSVTGGEQYV.

This chain uses TRBV28 with TRBJ1-1, with a possible D match to TRBD1 (6 bases). V lost 4 bases, J lost 2 bases, and 8 bases lay in between. CDR1 and CDR2 from the germline V gene are MDHEN and SYDVKM. The CDR3 is 13 residues long. The CDR3: CASSSRGNTEAFF. CDR3 in DNA: TGTGCCAGCAGTTCCAGGGGAAACACTGAAGCTTTCTTT. Full variable domain (remainder filled in from reference TRBV28 and TRBJ1-1): DVKVTQSSRYLVKRTGEKVFLECVQDMDHENMFWYRQDPGLGLRLIYFSYDVKMKEKGDIPEGYSVSREKKERFSLILESASTNQTSMYLCASSSRGNTEAFFGQGTRLTVV.

The V call is TRBV7-6, the J call TRBJ2-1; unclear D gene. V lost 5 bases and J lost 4, with 15 bases in between. Germline V gene lookup returns CDR1 SGHVS and CDR2 FNYEAQ. There are 15 residues in the CDR3. CDR3 DNA sequence: TGTGCCAGCAGCCCCACTGAGCGACGTTACAATGAGCAGTTCTTC. This translates into CASSPTERRYNEQFF.

J is TRBJ2-7 and V is TRBV2, with 8 bases aligning to TRBD1. The junction had 5 bases not matched to a gene; V was cut back by 1 base and J by 3 bases. Germline V gene sequence: CDR1 SNHLY, CDR2 FYNNEI. The CDR3 has 15 amino acids. The CDR3 reads CASSEDWTGLYEQYF. The DNA of the CDR3 is TGTGCCAGCAGTGAAGATTGGACAGGGCTCTACGAGCAGTACTTC.

The chain uses TRBV28 and TRBJ1-2; D remains unclear. V was pared by 4 bases and J by 4 bases, with 10 bases between. CDR1 and CDR2 from the germline V gene are MDHEN and SYDVKM. CDR3 length: 13 residues. The CDR3 DNA sequence: TGTGCCAGCAGTTACCCGGGAGGCTATGGCTACACCTTC. It specifies CASSYPGGYGYTF.

The V and J genes are TRBV19 and TRBJ1-6, with 9 bases aligning to TRBD1. Germline V gene data show CDR1 as LNHDA and CDR2 as SQIVND (reference sequence). J lost 10 bases, V lost 4 bases, and 8 bases had no gene match. The CDR3 consists of 15 residues. CDR3 DNA sequence: TGTGCCAGTAGTAATACCGGGACAGGGAAATCACCCCTCCACTTT. Its translation: CASSNTGTGKSPLHF.

The chain joins TRBV7-9 to TRBJ2-3; possibly TRBD1 for D (5 bases). The CDR3 loop spans 13 amino acids. Germline assignment: CDR1 SEHNR and CDR2 FQNEAQ (reference sequence). Trimming cost V 1 base and J 8 bases, with 10 bases left between them. CDR3 sequence: CASSLGGQGTQYF. The CDR3 DNA reads as TGTGCCAGCAGCTTAGGGGGCCAGGGTACGCAGTATTTT.

With respect to this clone: The sample contains more than one DNA sequence encoding this CDR3. V gene TRBV11-3 combines with J gene TRBJ2-5, with 15 nucleotides matching TRBD2. Germline V lookup: CDR1 SGHNT, CDR2 YENEEA. Unmatched junction bases numbered 0, after V lost 3 bases and J lost 4 bases. The CDR3 length is 15 residues. The chain's CDR3 is CASSLGLAGGETQYF. CDR3 DNA sequence: TGTGCCAGCAGCTTGGGACTAGCGGGGGGAGAGACCCAGTACTTC.

The V gene is TRBV7-2, the J gene TRBJ2-1; tentatively, D is TRBD2 (6 bases). V lost 3 bases and J lost 6, with 15 bases in between. Germline V gene sequence: CDR1 SGHTA, CDR2 FQGNSA. The length of the CDR3 is 15 residues. CDR3 nucleotide sequence: TGTGCCAGCAGCTTTAGCGGCTCTGTCGGCAATGAGCAGTTCTTC. It translates to CASSFSGSVGNEQFF.

V usage is TRBV5-4 and J usage is TRBJ2-5, with TRBD2 identical over 12 bases. Losses at the gene ends were 4 bases for V and 5 bases for J; bases not matched to a gene: 6. The CDR3 length is 15 residues. Per the germline V gene, CDR1 is SGHNT and CDR2 is YYREEE (reference sequence). The CDR3 loop is CASSTGLAGGETQYF. In DNA form, the CDR3 reads TGTGCCAGCAGCACGGGACTAGCGGGTGGGGAGACCCAGTACTTC. The full variable domain, with the rest looked up from reference TRBV5-4 and TRBJ2-5, is ETGVTQSPTHLIKTRGQQVTLRCSSQSGHNTVSWYQQALGQGPQFIFQYYREEENGRGNFPPRFSGLQFPNYSSELNVNALELDDSALYLCASSTGLAGGETQYFGPGTRLLVL.

Comments on this clone: Sequence at one end of the junction differs from germline and may be a read error. The chain uses TRBV7-7 and TRBJ2-5; tentatively, D is TRBD1 (5 bases). Germline V CDR1 and CDR2: SSHAT, FNYEAQ (reference sequence). There are 14 residues in the CDR3. CDR3 nucleotides: TGTGCTAGCAGCCGTGCAGCAGGGCAAGAGACCCAGTACTTC. This sequence encodes CASSRAAGQETQYF.